The rows below give T cell receptor beta chains drawn from one sample of a study of blood T cell repertoires in COVID-19. Sequencing used immunoSEQ multiplex PCR; TCRdb keeps in-frame clones, though not all of them. The data show more than 20,000 clones, around 88% seen once. Sequenced sample: peripheral blood. Receptors originate from a human donor with active COVID-19. The donor label of this sample is uncertain. CDR3s include the opening cysteine and the closing phenylalanine or tryptophan. D genes are given only for firm matches. Clone size appears in some rows only: once, few, many, or a class for an expanded clone.

V	D	size	J	CDR3	DNA
TRBV7-2	NA	NA	TRBJ2-7	CASSLDVPGPWYF	TGTGCCAGCAGCTTAGACGTCCCGGGTCCCTGGTACTTC
TRBV19	NA	NA	TRBJ2-7	CASSMPSGVREQYF	TGTGCCAGTAGTATGCCCTCCGGTGTGAGGGAGCAGTACTTC
TRBV9	TRBD2	NA	TRBJ2-1	CASSVGAGGYNEQFF	TGTGCCAGCAGCGTAGGGGCGGGAGGGTACAATGAGCAGTTCTTC
TRBV11-3	NA	few	TRBJ1-2	CASSLGGVGPCTF	TGTGCCAGCAGCTTAGGGGGAGTCGGGCCCTGCACCTTC
TRBV7-9	NA	NA	TRBJ2-7	CASSSTTGFSYEQYF	TGTGCCAGCAGCTCAACGACAGGATTCTCCTACGAGCAGTACTTC
TRBV28	TRBD1	NA	TRBJ1-1	CASSSTGVGNTEAFF	TGTGCCAGCAGTTCCACAGGGGTAGGGAACACTGAAGCTTTCTTT
TRBV4-1	TRBD2	NA	TRBJ2-5	CASSPISPTSGRSRVGQYF	TGCGCCAGCAGCCCTATATCACCGACTAGCGGGCGATCTAGGGTGGGCCAGTACTTC
TRBV29-1	TRBD1	NA	TRBJ2-3	CSVGLGQGADTQYF	TGCAGCGTTGGATTGGGACAGGGGGCAGATACGCAGTATTTT
TRBV10-3	NA	NA	TRBJ1-2	CAISEQRANYGYTF	TGTGCCATCAGTGAGCAAAGAGCTAACTATGGCTACACCTTC
TRBV7-2	NA	NA	TRBJ2-7	CASSLTGSRSYEQYF	TGTGCCAGCAGCTTGACCGGGAGTAGATCTTACGAGCAGTACTTC
TRBV6-5	NA	NA	TRBJ2-3	CATSRPQLAGDTQYF	TGTGCCACCTCCCGGCCCCAGCTTGCGGGAGATACGCAGTATTTT
TRBV7-8	NA	once	TRBJ2-5	CASSLGLRTQETQYF	TGTGCCAGCAGCTTAGGACTTCGAACTCAAGAGACCCAGTACTTC
TRBV5-8	TRBD1	few	TRBJ2-7	CASSFAGGREQYF	TGTGCCAGCAGCTTCGCAGGGGGCCGCGAGCAGTACTTC
TRBV29-1	NA	NA	TRBJ2-5	CSAARGQETQYF	TGCAGCGCAGCCAGGGGTCAAGAGACCCAGTACTTC
TRBV7-9	NA	NA	TRBJ1-3	CASSPGQGKSGNTIYF	TGTGCCAGCAGCCCGGGCCAGGGTAAATCTGGAAACACCATATATTTT